This TCR beta chain came from a study of blood T cell repertoires in COVID-19. At the level of the study: PBMCs, B-cell-depleted T cells, or T cells were the source of the cDNA or gDNA that made up the material.

Some clones are missing from TCRdb's copy, which holds only in-frame ones; the method was immunoSEQ multiplex PCR. The profile shows approximately 190,000 clones, roughly 84% of them singletons. J lost 6 bases, V lost 0 bases, and 5 bases had no gene match. Germline V gene lookup returns CDR1 SGDLS and CDR2 YYNGEE. The CDR3 has 16 amino acids. This sequence joins TRBV9 and TRBJ2-2, with 10 bases identical to TRBD1. This sequence originates from a woman between 35 and 50 years old who had recovered from COVID-19. The sample taken for sequencing was peripheral blood. Written as DNA, the CDR3 is TGTGCCAGCAGCGTAGGAGACAGGGGGCTGGCCGGGGAGCTGTTTTTT. This sequence encodes CASSVGDRGLAGELFF.